This TCR beta chain is drawn from a study of beta chain features in type 1 diabetes. About the study: Examined across all samples were some 110 million sorted cells. Whole-study findings and limits: Across all four CD4+ subsets, people with type 1 diabetes showed modestly shorter TCRB CDR3s. Researchers caution that PCR might favor shorter templates, equally among patients and controls. Naive, central memory and regulatory TCRB repertoires appeared more similar among patients than healthy donors.

Expressed TCRB transcripts were sequenced, since all the RNA that had been isolated was reverse transcribed. Produced via immunoSEQ multiplex PCR; TCRdb's table is partial and in-frame only. The sample shows around 690,000 clones, roughly 12% of them seen only once. The CDR3 contains 14 residues. Looked up from germline, CDR1 is MDHEN and CDR2 is SYDVKM. Trimming shortened V by 6 bases and J by 3 bases, and 9 bases separated the two germline ends. Details on this clone: Its target is unknown.

The sample comprised naive CD4+ T cells from blood. The chain employs TRBV28 and TRBJ2-6, with D unresolved. This clonotype originated in a man under 40 with type 1 diabetes. The CDR3, as DNA: TGTGCCAGCAGGACCCCGGATGGGGCCAACGTCCTGACTTTC. Translation: CASRTPDGANVLTF.